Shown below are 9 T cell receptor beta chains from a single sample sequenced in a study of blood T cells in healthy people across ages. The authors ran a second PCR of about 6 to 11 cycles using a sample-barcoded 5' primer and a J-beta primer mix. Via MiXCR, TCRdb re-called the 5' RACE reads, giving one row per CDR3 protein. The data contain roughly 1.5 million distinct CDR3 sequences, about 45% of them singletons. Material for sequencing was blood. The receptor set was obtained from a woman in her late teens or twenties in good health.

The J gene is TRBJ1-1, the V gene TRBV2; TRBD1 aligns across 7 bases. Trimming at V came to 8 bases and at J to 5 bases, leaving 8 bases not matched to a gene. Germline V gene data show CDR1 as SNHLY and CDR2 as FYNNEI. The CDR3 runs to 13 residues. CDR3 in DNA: TGTGCCAGCCGTCCCAGGGGGAATACTGAAGCTTTCTTT. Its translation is CASRPRGNTEAFF.

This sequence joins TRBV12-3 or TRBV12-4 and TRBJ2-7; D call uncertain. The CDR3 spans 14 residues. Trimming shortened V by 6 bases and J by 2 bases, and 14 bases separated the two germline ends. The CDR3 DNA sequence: TGTGCCAGCAGCCGGACGAGGTCCACCTACGAGCAGTACTTC. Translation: CASSRTRSTYEQYF.

In DNA form, the CDR3 reads TGCAGCGCCGGACTAGCGGGAGACCGCTACGAGCAGTACTTC. Translated, it gives CSAGLAGDRYEQYF. The chain has TRBV29-1 and TRBJ2-7; 13 positions agree with TRBD2. The germline CDR1 and CDR2 sequences are SQVTM and ANQGSEA. This CDR3 has 14 amino acids. Trimming removed 7 bases from V and 3 bases from J; junction bases left unmatched: 6.

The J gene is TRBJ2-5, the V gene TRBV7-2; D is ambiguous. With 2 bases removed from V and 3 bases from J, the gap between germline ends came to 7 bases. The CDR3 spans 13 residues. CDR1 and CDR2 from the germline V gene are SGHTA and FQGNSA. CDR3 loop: CASSLMREETQYF. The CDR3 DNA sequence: TGTGCCAGCAGCTTAATGAGAGAAGAGACCCAGTACTTC.

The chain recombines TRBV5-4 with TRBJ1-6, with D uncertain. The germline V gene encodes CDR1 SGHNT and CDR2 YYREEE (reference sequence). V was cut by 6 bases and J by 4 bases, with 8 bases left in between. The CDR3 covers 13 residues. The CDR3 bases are TGTGCCAGCAAAGATAATTATAATTCACCCCTCCACTTT. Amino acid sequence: CASKDNYNSPLHF.

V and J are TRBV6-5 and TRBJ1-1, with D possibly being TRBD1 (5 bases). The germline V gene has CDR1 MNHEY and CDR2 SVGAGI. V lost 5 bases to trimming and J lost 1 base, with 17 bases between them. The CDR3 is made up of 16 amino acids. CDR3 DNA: TGTGCCAGCAGTCTCACCGCGGGGCTGGGGAACACTGAAGCTTTCTTT. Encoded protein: CASSLTAGLGNTEAFF.

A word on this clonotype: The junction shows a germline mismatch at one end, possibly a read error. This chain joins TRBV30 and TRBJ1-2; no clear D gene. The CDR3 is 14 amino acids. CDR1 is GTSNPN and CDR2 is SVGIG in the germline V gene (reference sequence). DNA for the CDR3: TGCGCCTGGAGTGTATATCTGTATAACTATGGCTACACCTTC. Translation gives CAWSVYLYNYGYTF.

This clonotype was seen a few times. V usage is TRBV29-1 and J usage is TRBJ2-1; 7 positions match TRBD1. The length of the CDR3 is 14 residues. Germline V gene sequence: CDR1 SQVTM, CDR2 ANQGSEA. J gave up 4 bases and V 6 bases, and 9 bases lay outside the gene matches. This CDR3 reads CSVVDRASYNEQFF. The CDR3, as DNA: TGCAGCGTGGTTGACAGGGCATCTTACAATGAGCAGTTCTTC.

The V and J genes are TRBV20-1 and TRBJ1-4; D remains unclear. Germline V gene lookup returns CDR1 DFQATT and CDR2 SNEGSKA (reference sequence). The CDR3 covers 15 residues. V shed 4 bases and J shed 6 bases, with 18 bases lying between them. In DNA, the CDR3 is TGCAGTGCTATAGGACGACGTCTGAGTGATGAAAAACTGTTTTTT. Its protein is CSAIGRRLSDEKLFF.